These 11 T cell receptor beta chains came from one sample sequenced in a study of neurological immune-mediated disorders. The time point was: longitudinal time-point 2. Each CDR3 protein is one row after TCRdb ran MiXCR on the 5' RACE reads. The sample holds over 55,000 distinct CDR3 sequences, about 8.9% seen once. The sequencing sample was made of PBMCs. Source of these receptors: a man aged 25-45 years in good health.

This clonotype appeared many times. J is TRBJ1-1 and V is TRBV7-2; 10 positions agree with TRBD1. The V gene's germline CDR1 is SGHTA and CDR2 FQGNSA. The CDR3 sequence is 15 residues long. Trimming cost V 5 bases and J 11 bases; bases outside gene matches: 14. CDR3 nucleotides: TGTGCCAGCAGCCGAGAGACAGGGGGCGCATTACGGGCTTTCTTT. This encodes CASSRETGGALRAFF.

This clonotype was detected ten times or more. The chain joins TRBV7-2 to TRBJ2-7; no definite D call. The germline CDR1 and CDR2 sequences are SGHTA and FQGNSA. V gave up 1 base and J gave up 2 bases, with 9 bases separating them. This CDR3 comprises 14 residues. CDR3 DNA sequence: TGTGCCAGCAGCTTAGAGTACCGACCCTACGAGCAGTACTTC. Its translation: CASSLEYRPYEQYF.

This clonotype was found many times. The rearrangement links TRBV10-3 to TRBJ2-2; 9 bases are a match to TRBD2. This CDR3 has 16 amino acids. Unmatched junction bases numbered 10, after V lost 7 bases and J lost 4 bases. Germline V gene data show CDR1 as ENHRY and CDR2 as SYGVKD. As DNA, the CDR3 is TGTGCCATCACGGATAGCGGGAGAGCCGGCACCGGGGAGCTGTTTTTT. Its protein product is CAITDSGRAGTGELFF.

This clonotype was counted at least ten times. The rearrangement links TRBV7-8 to TRBJ2-3, with a possible D match to TRBD2 (6 bases). The CDR3 loop spans 14 amino acids. Trimming left V 2 bases short and J 4 bases short, with 10 bases between. Germline lookup yields CDR1 SGHVS and CDR2 FQNEAQ. CDR3 coding DNA: TGTGCCAGCAGCTTATCGGGGGACGCAGATACGCAGTATTTT. It yields the protein CASSLSGDADTQYF. Full variable domain (rest looked up from reference TRBV7-8 and TRBJ2-3): GAGVSQSPRYKVAKRGQDVALRCDPISGHVSLFWYQQALGQGPEFLTYFQNEAQLDKSGLPSDRFFAERPEGSVSTLKIQRTQQEDSAVYLCASSLSGDADTQYFGPGTRLTVL.

Many counts were recorded for this clonotype. V is TRBV6-5 and J is TRBJ1-1, with D tentatively TRBD1 (5 bases). Between the trimmed V and J ends, which lost 2 bases and 4 bases, there was a span of 11 bases. Germline V gene lookup returns CDR1 MNHEY and CDR2 SVGAGI. CDR3 length: 14 residues. CDR3 amino acids: CASSYPGGGTEAFF. In DNA, the CDR3 is TGTGCCAGCAGTTACCCGGGCGGGGGCACTGAAGCTTTCTTT.

This clonotype was seen ten or more times. V is TRBV6-6 and J is TRBJ2-7; D is perhaps TRBD1 (5 bases). The CDR3 contains 16 residues. In germline, CDR1 is MNHNY, CDR2 SVGAGI (reference sequence). V lost 4 bases to trimming and J lost 4 bases, with 20 bases between them. The CDR3 nucleotides read TGTGCCAGCAGTTCCGACTTTTCAGGGTTTTTGTACGAGCAGTACTTC. Protein: CASSSDFSGFLYEQYF.

This clonotype was detected ten times or more. V gene TRBV7-2 combines with J gene TRBJ2-6; D gene uncertain. The CDR3 has 14 amino acids. V dropped 8 bases and J dropped 4 bases, with 12 bases sitting between them. Germline V lookup: CDR1 SGHTA, CDR2 FQGNSA. CDR3 in DNA: TGTGCCAGCTGTATCTTAACGGGGGCCAACGTCCTGACTTTC. Protein product: CASCILTGANVLTF.

This clonotype was observed many times. The chain uses TRBV20-1 and TRBJ2-7; D is unresolved. The CDR3 consists of 16 residues. Germline lookup yields CDR1 DFQATT and CDR2 SNEGSKA (reference sequence). V lost 0 bases and J 2 bases, leaving 17 bases between the germline ends. CDR3 DNA: TGCAGTGCTAGAGATTTAGCACATTCCGTACCCTACGAGCAGTACTTC. Translated, it gives CSARDLAHSVPYEQYF.

This clonotype was recorded many times. The chain combines TRBV5-1 with TRBJ2-5, with D hard to call. The V and J ends lost 0 bases and 5 bases respectively, with 5 bases between them. This CDR3 is 12 amino acids long. Germline V lookup: CDR1 SGHRS, CDR2 YFSETQ. CDR3 in amino acids: CASSLDTETQYF. The CDR3 DNA reads TGCGCCAGCAGCTTGGATACTGAGACCCAGTACTTC.

The sample holds many counts of this clonotype. The V and J genes are TRBV3-1 and TRBJ2-1; D remains unclear. The CDR3 contains 16 residues. Germline loops: CDR1 LGHDT, CDR2 YNNKEL (reference sequence). The germline V and J ends were trimmed by 0 bases and 5 bases, with 14 bases remaining between them. CDR3 loop: CASSQDLQPLDNEQFF. The CDR3 nucleotides are TGTGCCAGCAGCCAAGATCTCCAGCCTCTCGACAATGAGCAGTTCTTC.

There are many counts of this clonotype. The chain recombines TRBV20-1 with TRBJ2-1; 8 bases align to TRBD2. Trimming took 3 bases from V and 7 from J; bases not matched to a gene: 5. Germline V gene data show CDR1 as DFQATT and CDR2 as SNEGSKA (reference sequence). The length of the CDR3 is 13 residues. This CDR3 reads CSASGTRRNEQFF. The CDR3 DNA reads as TGCAGTGCTAGCGGGACTAGACGGAATGAGCAGTTCTTC.